The 18 T cell receptor beta chains in this list originate from one sample, sequenced in a study of blood T cell repertoires in COVID-19. Profiled with immunoSEQ multiplex PCR; TCRdb holds only in-frame clones, not every one. The top ten hold 6% to 7% of the sample, which has hundreds of thousands of clones, 87% seen once. What was sequenced was PBMCs or T cells enriched from blood (not recorded which). These receptors all stem from a woman aged 40 to 50 who had recovered from COVID-19.

V gene TRBV18 combines with J gene TRBJ1-1; D may be TRBD1 (5 bases). V gave up 4 bases and J gave up 7 bases, with 16 bases separating them. The CDR3 is 14 amino acids. Germline values: CDR1 KGHSH, CDR2 LQKENI. The chain's CDR3 is CASSLFGGFDEAFF. The CDR3 bases are TGTGCCAGCTCACTCTTCGGGGGTTTTGATGAAGCTTTCTTT.

This chain links TRBV7-9 with TRBJ2-3; the match to TRBD2 covers 9 bases. The CDR3 spans 19 residues. The J segment lost 4 bases and the V segment lost 8 bases, leaving 22 bases of the junction unmatched. From germline, CDR1 is SEHNR and CDR2 FQNEAQ (reference sequence). The CDR3 coding sequence is TGTGCCAGCGGAAAGAGCGTTGCGGGAGGGCCCGTGGCCTCAGATACGCAGTATTTT. Encoded protein: CASGKSVAGGPVASDTQYF.

The rearrangement uses TRBV28 and TRBJ2-2; 7 nucleotides match TRBD1. V lost 7 bases and J lost 5; bases outside the gene matches: 10. Germline loops: CDR1 MDHEN, CDR2 SYDVKM. This CDR3 is 15 amino acids long. CDR3 region: CASNRGPGLTGELFF. The DNA for the CDR3 is TGTGCCAGCAATAGGGGGCCGGGCTTGACCGGGGAGCTGTTTTTT. The whole variable domain, filled in from reference TRBV28 and TRBJ2-2, reads DVKVTQSSRYLVKRTGEKVFLECVQDMDHENMFWYRQDPGLGLRLIYFSYDVKMKEKGDIPEGYSVSREKKERFSLILESASTNQTSMYLCASNRGPGLTGELFFGEGSRLTVL.

The V call is TRBV5-1, the J call TRBJ1-2; 8 nucleotides align to TRBD1. The germline V gene encodes CDR1 SGHRS and CDR2 YFSETQ. The CDR3 runs to 15 residues. The trim removed 5 bases at V and 7 bases at J, leaving 13 bases unmatched. DNA for the CDR3: TGCGCCAGCAGTATGCTGACAGGGGCCCCTGGTGGCTACACCTTC. It codes for CASSMLTGAPGGYTF.

The chain combines TRBV28 with TRBJ1-5, with D perhaps matching TRBD1 (5 bases). The V end lost 6 bases, the J end lost 7 bases, and 16 bases lay between the germline ends. In germline, CDR1 is MDHEN, CDR2 SYDVKM. The CDR3 extends over 14 amino acids. The CDR3 region is CASRGGGVGQPQHF. The CDR3 bases are TGTGCCAGCAGGGGGGGAGGAGTTGGGCAGCCCCAGCATTTT.

J is TRBJ2-2 and V is TRBV27; TRBD1 agrees at 8 bases. Germline loops: CDR1 MNHEY, CDR2 SMNVEV (reference sequence). CDR3 length: 15 amino acids. The trim removed 7 bases at V and 2 bases at J, leaving 6 bases unmatched. CDR3 region: CASTTGTGNTGELFF. In DNA, the CDR3 is TGTGCCAGCACTACCGGGACAGGAAACACCGGGGAGCTGTTTTTT.

The chain is built from TRBV10-1 and TRBJ2-7, with 7 bases identical to TRBD1. CDR3 length: 14 amino acids. Trimming at V came to 0 bases and at J to 4 bases, leaving 3 bases not matched to a gene. Germline V lookup: CDR1 WNHNN, CDR2 SYGVQD (reference sequence). The CDR3 DNA reads as TGCGCCAGCAGTGAGTCGCCCAGGGGGTACGAGCAGTACTTC. It specifies CASSESPRGYEQYF.

The V and J genes are TRBV25-1 and TRBJ2-1; perhaps TRBD2 as D (5 bases). This CDR3 has 13 amino acids. The germline CDR1 and CDR2 sequences are MGHDK and SYGVNS. V was clipped by 3 bases and J by 7 bases, with 10 bases between them. CDR3 sequence (DNA): TGTGCCAGCAGTGACGGGATAACTAATGAGCAGTTCTTC. It encodes CASSDGITNEQFF. Using reference TRBV25-1 and TRBJ2-1 for the parts outside the CDR3, the full variable domain is EADIYQTPRYLVIGTGKKITLECSQTMGHDKMYWYQQDPGMELHLIHYSYGVNSTEKGDLSSESTVSRIRTEHFPLTLESARPSHTSQYLCASSDGITNEQFFGPGTRLTVL.

This clone was seen once. The chain links TRBV5-1 to TRBJ2-1, with TRBD2 matching over 7 bases. V gave up 6 bases and J gave up 5 bases; unmatched junction bases: 11. The CDR3 is made up of 15 amino acids. Per germline, CDR1 SGHRS and CDR2 YFSETQ. The CDR3 region is CASTHWAGDDNEQFF. In DNA form, the CDR3 reads TGCGCCAGCACACATTGGGCGGGAGATGACAATGAGCAGTTCTTC. Using reference TRBV5-1 and TRBJ2-1 for the parts outside the CDR3, the full variable domain is KAGVTQTPRYLIKTRGQQVTLSCSPISGHRSVSWYQQTPGQGLQFLFEYFSETQRNKGNFPGRFSGRQFSNSRSEMNVSTLELGDSALYLCASTHWAGDDNEQFFGPGTRLTVL.

The chain links TRBV19 to TRBJ1-2; 7 bases agree with TRBD1. V was pared by 3 bases and J by 6 bases, with 4 bases of the junction left unmatched. The length of the CDR3 is 13 residues. Germline assignment: CDR1 LNHDA and CDR2 SQIVND (reference sequence). The CDR3 nucleotides read TGTGCCAGTAGTATTTCAAGGGGGCATGGCTACACCTTC. Amino acid sequence: CASSISRGHGYTF. Full variable domain (missing parts from reference TRBV19 and TRBJ1-2): DGGITQSPKYLFRKEGQNVTLSCEQNLNHDAMYWYRQDPGQGLRLIYYSQIVNDFQKGDIAEGYSVSREKKESFPLTVTSAQKNPTAFYLCASSISRGHGYTFGSGTRLTVV.

The CDR3 region has the DNA TGTGCCAGCAGTGAAGCAAAGACAGGGTTAAGTGGCTACACCTTC. Translation gives CASSEAKTGLSGYTF. The rearrangement links TRBV2 to TRBJ1-2; 7 bases match TRBD1. Unmatched junction bases numbered 8, after V lost 0 bases and J lost 7 bases. The germline CDR1 and CDR2 sequences are SNHLY and FYNNEI. CDR3 length: 15 residues. Based on the CDR3 plus reference TRBV2 and TRBJ1-2, the full variable domain is EPEVTQTPSHQVTQMGQEVILRCVPISNHLYFYWYRQILGQKVEFLVSFYNNEISEKSEIFDDQFSVERPDGSNFTLKIRSTKLEDSAMYFCASSEAKTGLSGYTFGSGTRLTVV.

V gene TRBV6-5 combines with J gene TRBJ1-2, with a tentative D call TRBD1 (6 bases). Germline V gives CDR1 MNHEY, CDR2 SVGAGI. V dropped 6 bases and J dropped 0 bases, with 11 bases sitting between them. CDR3 length: 14 amino acids. The CDR3 region is CASRETGANYGYTF. The CDR3 coding sequence is TGTGCCAGCAGGGAGACAGGAGCTAACTATGGCTACACCTTC.

This clone was recorded only once. The chain combines TRBV6-5 with TRBJ2-1; 7 bases line up with TRBD2. Trimming cost V 4 bases and J 0 bases; bases outside gene matches: 3. The CDR3 totals 15 residues. Germline assignment: CDR1 MNHEY and CDR2 SVGAGI. CDR3 loop: CASSSQRDSYNEQFF. CDR3 coding DNA: TGTGCCAGCAGTTCCCAGCGGGACTCCTACAATGAGCAGTTCTTC.

This clone was counted many times. The chain has TRBV7-2 and TRBJ2-3; no reliable D call. The V gene's germline CDR1 is SGHTA and CDR2 FQGNSA. The ends were cut back, 1 base at V and 2 bases at J, with 4 bases in the middle. The CDR3 runs 13 residues. As DNA, the CDR3 is TGTGCCAGCAGCTTAGTCTACACAGATACGCAGTATTTT. The encoded protein is CASSLVYTDTQYF.

The chain employs TRBV5-4 and TRBJ2-7, with 11 positions matching TRBD1. CDR3 length equals 15 residues. Germline V gives CDR1 SGHNT, CDR2 YYREEE (reference sequence). With V trimmed by 7 bases and J by 4 bases, 10 bases remained unmatched. The CDR3 sequence is CASSRAGTGGYEQYF. The CDR3 bases are TGTGCCAGCTCTAGAGCCGGGACAGGGGGTTACGAGCAGTACTTC.

There are a few counts of this clone. The chain couples TRBV7-9 to TRBJ1-1; D not resolved. CDR3 size: 12 residues. Germline loops: CDR1 SEHNR, CDR2 FQNEAQ (reference sequence). V lost 4 bases and J lost 6, with 9 bases in between. CDR3: CASSSQRAEAFF. DNA of the CDR3: TGTGCCAGCAGCTCCCAGAGGGCTGAAGCTTTCTTT.

The chain recombines TRBV9 with TRBJ2-2; unclear D gene. Germline V gene sequence: CDR1 SGDLS, CDR2 YYNGEE. V was cut by 3 bases and J by 8 bases, with 8 bases left in between. CDR3 length equals 12 residues. CDR3 sequence reads: CASSALFGELFF. The DNA of the CDR3 is TGTGCCAGCAGCGCCCTTTTTGGGGAGCTGTTTTTT.

CDR3 sequence reads: CASSSGQILNTEAFF. The CDR3 DNA follows: TGTGCCAGCAGCAGTGGACAGATTTTGAACACTGAAGCTTTCTTT. J is TRBJ1-1 and V is TRBV5-4; D is perhaps TRBD1 (6 bases). Trimming cost V 4 bases and J 0 bases, with 13 bases left between them. Germline assignment: CDR1 SGHNT and CDR2 YYREEE (reference sequence). This CDR3 has 15 amino acids.